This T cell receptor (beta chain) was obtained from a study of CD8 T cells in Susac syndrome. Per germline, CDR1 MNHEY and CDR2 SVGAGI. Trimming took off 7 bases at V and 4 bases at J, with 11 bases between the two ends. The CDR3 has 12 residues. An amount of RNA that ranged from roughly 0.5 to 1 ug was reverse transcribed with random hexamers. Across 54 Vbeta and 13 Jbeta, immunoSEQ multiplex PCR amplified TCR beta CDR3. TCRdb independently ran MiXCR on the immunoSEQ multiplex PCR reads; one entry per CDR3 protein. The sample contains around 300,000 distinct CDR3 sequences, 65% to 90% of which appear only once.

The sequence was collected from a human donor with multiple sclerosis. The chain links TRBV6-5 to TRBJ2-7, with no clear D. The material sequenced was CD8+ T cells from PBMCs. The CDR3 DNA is TGTGCCAGCACCTTCGGAAGATACGAGCAGTACTTC. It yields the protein CASTFGRYEQYF.